Shown below are 20 T cell receptor beta chains from a single sample sequenced in a study of siplizumab effects on memory and regulatory T cells. The protocol was immunoSEQ multiplex PCR, while the TCRdb copy is restricted to in-frame clones and leaves out a portion. The sample has 92,000 or so clones, 85% to 90% seen once. Sequenced input: CD4+ T cells sorted from blood. Receptors originate from a human donor in good health.

The chain is built from TRBV10-3 and TRBJ1-2; D ambiguous. This CDR3 contains 17 residues. Germline V gene lookup returns CDR1 ENHRY and CDR2 SYGVKD. The germline V and J ends were trimmed by 0 bases and 8 bases, with 22 bases remaining between them. CDR3 region: CAISESTVGPRGGGYTF. CDR3 coding DNA: TGTGCCATCAGTGAGTCAACCGTCGGGCCAAGAGGTGGGGGCTACACCTTC.

The chain couples TRBV10-2 to TRBJ2-1; a weak D match, TRBD2 (6 bases). V lost 4 bases, J lost 5 bases, and 18 bases lay in between. The germline CDR1 and CDR2 sequences are WSHSY and SAAADI. The CDR3 is 16 residues long. CDR3 coding DNA: TGCGCCAGCAGTGGGCAGCTACGCGGGGCGAACAATGAGCAGTTCTTC. Its protein product is CASSGQLRGANNEQFF.

The chain carries TRBV10-2 and TRBJ1-1; D gene ambiguous. V was pared by 6 bases and J by 4 bases, with 9 bases between. The germline gives CDR1 WSHSY, CDR2 SAAADI. The CDR3 sequence is 12 residues long. The CDR3, as DNA: TGCGCCAGCAGGGCGGAGGGCACTGAAGCTTTCTTT. Protein sequence: CASRAEGTEAFF.

This chain connects TRBV29-1 to TRBJ2-2; 8 bases fit TRBD2. J gave up 1 base and V 6 bases, and 10 bases lay outside the gene matches. CDR1 SQVTM and CDR2 ANQGSEA come from the germline V gene. CDR3 size: 16 residues. CDR3 loop: CSVGMGGRLNTGELFF. The CDR3 DNA is TGCAGCGTGGGGATGGGCGGGAGGCTGAACACCGGGGAGCTGTTTTTT.

J is TRBJ1-5 and V is TRBV2, with a tentative D call TRBD1 (6 bases). V was pared by 2 bases and J by 2 bases, with 13 bases between. The germline CDR1 and CDR2 sequences are SNHLY and FYNNEI. There are 16 residues in the CDR3. The CDR3 nucleotides are TGTGCCAGCAGTGAATATCGGGGGCCGGGCAATCAGCCCCAGCATTTT. The encoded protein is CASSEYRGPGNQPQHF.

The rearrangement links TRBV5-5 to TRBJ1-2, with unresolved D. The germline V gene encodes CDR1 SGHKS and CDR2 YYEKEE (reference sequence). The CDR3 is 13 residues long. Trimming removed 2 bases from V and 5 bases from J, with 10 bases in between. The CDR3 here is CASSLGSLYGYTF. CDR3 DNA: TGTGCCAGCAGCTTAGGCAGCCTGTATGGCTACACCTTC.

The chain carries TRBV2 and TRBJ2-3, with TRBD1 matching 8 bases. There are 13 residues in the CDR3. The V segment lost 9 bases and the J segment 2 bases; nucleotides outside the gene matches: 4. In germline, CDR1 is SNHLY, CDR2 FYNNEI. CDR3 DNA sequence: TGTGCCAGGACAGGGGCTTCCACAGATACGCAGTATTTT. It is translated as CARTGASTDTQYF.

The V gene is TRBV21-1, the J gene TRBJ2-5; the table gives TRBD2 as D, unverified against the DNA. TRBV21-1 is recorded as a pseudogene. The CDR3 contains 14 residues. The CDR3, as DNA: TGTGCCAGCAGCAATCGAAGGTCCGGGGAGACCCAGTACTTC. Translation gives CASSNRRSGETQYF.

This chain uses TRBV18 with TRBJ2-5, with D unresolved. Germline V gives CDR1 KGHSH, CDR2 LQKENI. Deletions cut 6 bases from V and 2 bases from J, with 13 bases between. The CDR3 is 14 residues long. The CDR3 spells CASSPRLGQETQYF. In nucleotides, the CDR3 is TGTGCCAGCTCCCCGAGGTTGGGGCAAGAGACCCAGTACTTC. The whole variable domain, filled in from reference TRBV18 and TRBJ2-5, reads NAGVMQNPRHLVRRRGQEARLRCSPMKGHSHVYWYRQLPEEGLKFMVYLQKENIIDESGMPKERFSAEFPKEGPSILRIQQVVRGDSAAYFCASSPRLGQETQYFGPGTRLLVL.

This chain connects TRBV6-1 to TRBJ2-7; 8 bases match TRBD1. V was pared by 6 bases and J by 5 bases, with 6 bases of the junction left unmatched. The CDR3 length is 13 residues. From germline, CDR1 is MNHNS and CDR2 SASEGT. DNA of the CDR3: TGTGCCAGCAGGAAGGACAGGGCCCACGAGCAGTACTTC. Protein product: CASRKDRAHEQYF.

The chain couples TRBV5-1 to TRBJ2-7; 15 bases agree with TRBD2. Trimming cost V 4 bases and J 6 bases; bases outside gene matches: 5. Germline-derived CDR1 and CDR2 are SGHRS and YFSETQ. The CDR3 totals 15 residues. For the CDR3, the DNA is TGCGCCAGCAGCGAACCGGGACTAGCGGGAGGCGAGCAGTACTTC. Translated: CASSEPGLAGGEQYF.

The chain uses TRBV4-1 and TRBJ1-1; D ambiguous. The CDR3 runs 13 residues. Per the germline V gene, CDR1 is MGHRA and CDR2 is YSYEKL. V lost 1 base and J lost 5, with 8 bases in between. CDR3 nucleotide sequence: TGCGCCAGCAGCCAAGTAGGGCGGACTGAAGCTTTCTTT. Protein product: CASSQVGRTEAFF.

The chain combines TRBV15 with TRBJ1-5; D is unresolved. The CDR3 consists of 15 residues. The V gene lost 0 bases and the J gene lost 2 bases, with 8 bases spanning the gap. Germline loops: CDR1 LNHNV, CDR2 YYDKDF (reference sequence). CDR3 nucleotide sequence: TGTGCCACCAGCAGAGATTTACGGGGCAATCAGCCCCAGCATTTT. This encodes CATSRDLRGNQPQHF.

The J gene is TRBJ2-7, the V gene TRBV5-4; 9 nucleotides align to TRBD1. CDR1 is SGHNT, CDR2 YYREEE, per germline (reference sequence). CDR3 size: 15 residues. V lost 4 bases, J lost 5 bases, and 10 bases stayed unmatched. The CDR3 spells CASSNKYRGLNEQYF. The CDR3, as DNA: TGTGCCAGCAGCAATAAGTACAGGGGGCTTAACGAGCAGTACTTC.

This chain uses TRBV11-3 with TRBJ2-5; D gene ambiguous. The CDR3 length is 15 residues. The V gene lost 4 bases and the J gene lost 2 bases, with 14 bases spanning the gap. Germline CDR1 reads SGHNT; CDR2 reads YENEEA. The CDR3 loop is CASSSRTGRQETQYF. CDR3 DNA: TGTGCCAGCAGCTCCCGGACCGGCCGGCAAGAGACCCAGTACTTC.

This chain uses TRBV6-1 with TRBJ1-2; D call uncertain. The CDR3 has 12 residues. Trimming stripped 1 base from V and 7 bases from J, with 7 bases between. Germline CDR1 and CDR2: MNHNS and SASEGT. CDR3: CASSEEVGGYTF. CDR3 sequence (DNA): TGTGCCAGCAGTGAAGAAGTCGGTGGCTACACCTTC.

The rearrangement uses TRBV6-5 and TRBJ2-1; D might be TRBD1 (6 bases). Trimming cost V 2 bases and J 2 bases, with 10 bases left between them. Germline assignment: CDR1 MNHEY and CDR2 SVGAGI. This CDR3 has 15 residues. The CDR3 sequence is CASSYRQDTYNEQFF. The CDR3, as DNA: TGTGCCAGCAGTTACCGACAGGACACCTACAATGAGCAGTTCTTC.

The CDR3 DNA sequence: TGTGCCAGCAGCGCCCGGGACAGAGGCTACACCTTC. It is translated as CASSARDRGYTF. The rearrangement joins TRBV9 to TRBJ1-2; 7 bases line up with TRBD1. CDR1 and CDR2 from the germline V gene are SGDLS and YYNGEE. The V gene end was trimmed by 3 bases and the J gene end by 8 bases; junction bases not matched to a gene: 4. This CDR3 is 12 amino acids long.

This clone was counted a few times. V usage is TRBV6-5 and J usage is TRBJ1-1, with D maybe TRBD1 (5 bases). V dropped 6 bases and J dropped 5 bases, with 13 bases sitting between them. The length of the CDR3 is 13 residues. Germline loops: CDR1 MNHEY, CDR2 SVGAGI. In nucleotides, the CDR3 is TGTGCCAGCAGATCAGGGATGAGGACTGAAGCTTTCTTT. This encodes CASRSGMRTEAFF.

The count of this clone is one. The chain uses TRBV6-6 and TRBJ1-2, with TRBD1 matching 9 bases. Germline trimming cut 5 bases from V and 3 bases from J; bases unmatched to any gene: 4. Germline values: CDR1 MNHNY, CDR2 SVGAGI (reference sequence). The CDR3 contains 14 residues. CDR3 nucleotide sequence: TGTGCCAGCAGTACAGGGGGCGCTTACTATGGCTACACCTTC. Translation gives CASSTGGAYYGYTF.